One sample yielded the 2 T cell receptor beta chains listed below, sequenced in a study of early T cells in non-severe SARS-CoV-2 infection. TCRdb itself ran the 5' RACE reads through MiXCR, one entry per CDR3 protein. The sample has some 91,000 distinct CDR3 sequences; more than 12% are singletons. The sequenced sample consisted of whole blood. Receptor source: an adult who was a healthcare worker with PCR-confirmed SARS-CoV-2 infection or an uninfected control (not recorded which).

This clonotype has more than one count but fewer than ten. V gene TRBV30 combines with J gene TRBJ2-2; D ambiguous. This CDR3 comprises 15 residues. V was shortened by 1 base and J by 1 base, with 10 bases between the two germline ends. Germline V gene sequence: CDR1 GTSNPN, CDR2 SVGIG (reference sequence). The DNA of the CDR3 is TGTGCCTGGAGTGCTGAGGCTCGGAACACCGGGGAGCTGTTTTTT. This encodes CAWSAEARNTGELFF. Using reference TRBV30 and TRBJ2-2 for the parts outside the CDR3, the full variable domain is SQTIHQWPATLVQPVGSPLSLECTVEGTSNPNLYWYRQAAGRGLQLLFYSVGIGQISSEVPQNLSASRPQDRQFILSSKKLLLSDSGFYLCAWSAEARNTGELFFGEGSRLTVL.

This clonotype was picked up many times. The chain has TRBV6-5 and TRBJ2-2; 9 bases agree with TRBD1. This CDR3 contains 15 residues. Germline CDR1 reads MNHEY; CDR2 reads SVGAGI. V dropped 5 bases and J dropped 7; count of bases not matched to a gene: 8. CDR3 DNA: TGTGCCAGCAGTACTAACAGGGGGCCGGGCGGGGAGCTGTTTTTT. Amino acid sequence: CASSTNRGPGGELFF.